This passage covers 21 T cell receptor beta chains from one sample sequenced in a study of shared clonotypes between healthy human individuals. The data were produced by immunoSEQ multiplex PCR, yet TCRdb's version contains in-frame clones alone and is incomplete. The table shows under 600,000 clones, with around 95% occurring only once. The sample comprised naive CD4+ T cells sorted from blood. Subset specified: CD45RA+ positively selected. These receptors all stem from a woman aged 25 to 39 in good health.

The gene calls are TRBV15 and TRBJ2-4; D could derive from TRBD1 or TRBD2 (5 bases each). Germline V lookup: CDR1 LNHNV, CDR2 YYDKDF (reference sequence). The CDR3 spans 16 residues. Trimming removed 3 bases at V and 0 bases at J, with 12 bases between. The CDR3 nucleotides read TGTGCCACCAGCAGGGGGGTTCGAGAAGCCAAAAACATTCAGTACTTC. It encodes CATSRGVREAKNIQYF. The variable domain in full, completed from reference TRBV15 and TRBJ2-4, reads DAMVIQNPRYQVTQFGKPVTLSCSQTLNHNVMYWYQQKSSQAPKLLFHYYDKDFNNEADTPDNFQSRRPNTSFCFLDIRSPGLGDTAMYLCATSRGVREAKNIQYFGAGTRLSVL.

This clone was detected a few times. The chain employs TRBV19 and TRBJ2-2; TRBD1 aligns across 8 bases. The CDR3 runs 15 residues. J gave up 3 bases and V 3 bases, and 3 bases lay outside the gene matches. The germline gives CDR1 LNHDA, CDR2 SQIVND (reference sequence). The CDR3 reads CASSIGQGYTGELFF. The CDR3 nucleotides are TGTGCCAGTAGTATCGGACAGGGTTACACCGGGGAGCTGTTTTTT.

This chain joins TRBV5-1 and TRBJ2-3; TRBD2 matches 10 bases. V was pared by 0 bases and J by 6 bases, with 4 bases of the junction left unmatched. Per the germline V gene, CDR1 is SGHRS and CDR2 is YFSETQ. This CDR3 is built from 15 residues. CDR3 sequence (DNA): TGCGCCAGCAGCTTGGATCTAGCGGGAGCCGATACGCAGTATTTT. Its protein product is CASSLDLAGADTQYF.

This chain links TRBV28 with TRBJ2-7; weak D call: TRBD2 (5 bases). The V gene lost 8 bases and the J gene lost 3 bases, with 11 bases spanning the gap. The CDR3 spans 12 residues. The germline CDR1 and CDR2 sequences are MDHEN and SYDVKM. CDR3 DNA: TGTGCCAGCGGCCGAGGGAGCTACGAGCAGTACTTC. Translated, it gives CASGRGSYEQYF.

V is TRBV29-1 and J is TRBJ1-2, with D unresolved. CDR3 size: 14 residues. The germline V and J ends were trimmed by 7 bases and 2 bases, with 17 bases remaining between them. CDR1 SQVTM and CDR2 ANQGSEA come from the germline V gene. As DNA, the CDR3 is TGCAGCGCCCTCACCCCCCGGGCCAACTATGGCTACACCTTC. This encodes CSALTPRANYGYTF.

The rearrangement links TRBV6-5 to TRBJ2-2; no reliable D call. The germline V and J ends were trimmed by 6 bases and 0 bases, with 11 bases remaining between them. Germline CDR1 is MNHEY and CDR2 is SVGAGI. There are 15 residues in the CDR3. CDR3 sequence (DNA): TGTGCCAGCAGAAAATCCCCCGCGAACACCGGGGAGCTGTTTTTT. It translates to CASRKSPANTGELFF.

This chain connects TRBV7-8 to TRBJ2-1, with 8 bases lining up with TRBD2. Trimming took 1 base from V and 12 from J; bases not matched to a gene: 2. Germline CDR1 reads SGHVS; CDR2 reads FQNEAQ. This CDR3 has 12 amino acids. The CDR3 here is CASSLGREVQFF. CDR3 nucleotide sequence: TGTGCCAGCAGCTTAGGGCGGGAGGTGCAGTTCTTC.

J is TRBJ2-2 and V is TRBV25-1; TRBD2 is a possible D gene (6 bases). This CDR3 has 13 residues. V gave up 0 bases and J gave up 7 bases, with 6 bases separating them. CDR1 MGHDK and CDR2 SYGVNS come from the germline V gene. The CDR3 coding sequence is TGTGCCAGCAGTGAATATAGCGGCGGGGAGCTGTTTTTT. The encoded protein is CASSEYSGGELFF.

This clone was recorded once. This chain connects TRBV6-5 to TRBJ1-2; D gene ambiguous. The CDR3 extends over 13 amino acids. V was cut by 0 bases and J by 10 bases, with 12 bases left in between. Germline V gives CDR1 MNHEY, CDR2 SVGAGI. The CDR3 spells CASSYSSGSVYTF. CDR3 sequence (DNA): TGTGCCAGCAGTTACTCGTCGGGGTCCGTCTACACCTTC.

V is TRBV10-3 and J is TRBJ1-1, with D possibly being TRBD1 (5 bases). Germline-derived CDR1 and CDR2 are ENHRY and SYGVKD. V was trimmed by 0 bases and J by 6 bases, leaving 11 bases between them. The CDR3 runs 14 residues. The CDR3 DNA sequence: TGTGCCATCAGTGAGTCGCTGGGAGGGGCTGAAGCTTTCTTT. Translating it yields CAISESLGGAEAFF.

This chain joins TRBV5-1 and TRBJ1-1, with TRBD1 as a possible D gene (5 bases). This CDR3 spans 14 amino acids. The V end lost 1 base, the J end lost 0 bases, and 7 bases lay between the germline ends. Germline CDR1 and CDR2: SGHRS and YFSETQ. DNA for the CDR3: TGCGCCAGCAGCTTGCGGGACTTGAACACTGAAGCTTTCTTT. Translated, it gives CASSLRDLNTEAFF.

V and J are TRBV2 and TRBJ1-2; D call uncertain. Germline CDR1 is SNHLY and CDR2 is FYNNEI. This CDR3 has 14 residues. V lost 1 base to trimming and J lost 2 bases, with 8 bases between them. The CDR3 sequence: CASSEGGWNYGYTF. The CDR3 DNA sequence: TGTGCCAGCAGTGAAGGGGGTTGGAACTATGGCTACACCTTC.

The rearrangement joins TRBV28 to TRBJ2-1, with 7 nucleotides matching TRBD1. The V gene end was trimmed by 5 bases and the J gene end by 3 bases; junction bases not matched to a gene: 7. The germline gives CDR1 MDHEN, CDR2 SYDVKM. CDR3 size: 15 residues. Here the CDR3 DNA reads TGTGCCAGCAGTCCAGGGGGTTTAAACTACAATGAGCAGTTCTTC. Translation: CASSPGGLNYNEQFF.

CDR3 bases: TGTGCCAGCAGCACCGTCTACAGGGGGTGGTTGGACAATGAGCAGTTCTTC. This encodes CASSTVYRGWLDNEQFF. This chain joins TRBV28 and TRBJ2-1, with 8 positions matching TRBD1. The V gene end was trimmed by 6 bases and the J gene end by 5 bases; junction bases not matched to a gene: 15. This CDR3 has 17 residues. Per the germline V gene, CDR1 is MDHEN and CDR2 is SYDVKM.

The J gene is TRBJ2-2, the V gene TRBV6-5; D unclear. Germline assignment: CDR1 MNHEY and CDR2 SVGAGI. Trimming cost V 1 base and J 7 bases, with 4 bases left between them. The CDR3 covers 12 residues. This CDR3 reads CASSYFSGELFF. CDR3 DNA sequence: TGTGCCAGCAGTTACTTCAGCGGGGAGCTGTTTTTT.

The genes are TRBV2 and TRBJ2-7, with TRBD2 as a possible D gene (5 bases). CDR3 size: 14 residues. The V and J ends lost 3 bases and 2 bases respectively, with 11 bases between them. Looked up from germline, CDR1 is SNHLY and CDR2 is FYNNEI. The CDR3 loop is CASSDKRFPYEQYF. CDR3 DNA: TGTGCCAGCAGTGACAAGCGGTTTCCCTACGAGCAGTACTTC.

The V and J genes are TRBV9 and TRBJ2-3; 11 nucleotides match TRBD2. This CDR3 comprises 18 residues. V trimming: 4 bases; J trimming: 1 base; junction bases outside the gene matches: 11. CDR1 is SGDLS, CDR2 YYNGEE, per germline. CDR3 loop: CASSPTRGLAVGTDTQYF. CDR3 nucleotide sequence: TGTGCCAGCAGCCCGACCCGGGGACTAGCGGTGGGCACAGATACGCAGTATTTT. The full variable domain, rest sourced from reference TRBV9 and TRBJ2-3, is DSGVTQTPKHLITATGQRVTLRCSPRSGDLSVYWYQQSLDQGLQFLIQYYNGEERAKGNILERFSAQQFPDLHSELNLSSLELGDSALYFCASSPTRGLAVGTDTQYFGPGTRLTVL.

The chain joins TRBV28 to TRBJ2-7, with 10 nucleotides matching TRBD2. From germline, CDR1 is MDHEN and CDR2 SYDVKM. Germline trimming cut 7 bases from V and 5 bases from J; bases unmatched to any gene: 8. This CDR3 region has 14 residues. CDR3 in amino acids: CASILAGYPHEQYF. The CDR3 DNA reads as TGTGCCAGCATACTAGCGGGGTACCCCCACGAGCAGTACTTC. The whole variable domain, filled in from reference TRBV28 and TRBJ2-7, reads DVKVTQSSRYLVKRTGEKVFLECVQDMDHENMFWYRQDPGLGLRLIYFSYDVKMKEKGDIPEGYSVSREKKERFSLILESASTNQTSMYLCASILAGYPHEQYFGPGTRLTVT.

The rearrangement links TRBV28 to TRBJ1-1, with 12 bases identical to TRBD1. Germline values: CDR1 MDHEN, CDR2 SYDVKM. The CDR3 sequence is 17 residues long. V lost 6 bases, J lost 6 bases, and 14 bases stayed unmatched. The CDR3 sequence is CASSPRDRGLLGAEAFF. The CDR3 DNA reads TGTGCCAGCAGCCCACGGGACAGGGGGCTCCTGGGGGCTGAAGCTTTCTTT.

V gene TRBV5-1 combines with J gene TRBJ2-5; D is uncertain. The CDR3 extends over 13 amino acids. The V and J ends lost 0 bases and 3 bases respectively, with 6 bases between them. CDR1 is SGHRS and CDR2 is YFSETQ in the germline V gene. CDR3 in DNA: TGCGCCAGCAGCTTGGACGCGAAAGAGACCCAGTACTTC. This sequence encodes CASSLDAKETQYF.

This chain joins TRBV5-1 and TRBJ2-7, with 9 bases aligning to TRBD2. The V gene's germline CDR1 is SGHRS and CDR2 YFSETQ. V lost 3 bases, J lost 6 bases, and 13 bases stayed unmatched. The CDR3 covers 16 residues. The CDR3 nucleotides are TGCGCCAGCAGCTCCGGTTGGCTAGCGGGAACCGGCGAGCAGTACTTC. Encoded protein: CASSSGWLAGTGEQYF.